This record covers a single TCR beta chain. Its specific antigen is unknown. No qualities accompany the bases; no much larger clone lies one base away. These data are taken from a study of T-cell reconstitution after alpha-beta-depleted transplantation in children (TCRdb year 2016). About the full investigation: The study quantitatively tracked T-cell immune reconstitution after TCRalphabeta/CD19-depleted allogeneic hematopoietic cell transplantation in children using TCR repertoire profiling. General conclusions and limits of the study: In some patients, the high TCRbeta diversity seen at day 60 was put down to recipient T cells and intrathymic progenitors that had survived conditioning. The apparently early recovery of alphabetaT-cell counts about two months after transplant reportedly depended on only several hundred rapidly expanded clones that came from non-depleted graft cells. The frequencies of hyperexpanded clones fell over the following months, and after one year, T-cell counts and TCRbeta diversity were mostly attributed to newly produced T cells.

The library came from PCR. The instrument given in TCRdb is Illumina HiSeq 2500. TCR library preparation used molecular barcoding, with unique molecular identifiers applied to normalize quantification of the TCRbeta repertoire. TCRdb applied fastp at Q25 and MiXCR to the public reads, then kept only in-frame beta chains. Identical CDR3 protein sequences are pooled into one entry, listed with their most common genes and DNA. The table for this sample lists fewer than 500,000 distinct CDR3 sequences; around 46% of them were counted only once. In total, the top ten clones hold roughly a quarter of the sample. The treatment or condition label on this specimen signifies: allogeneic hematopoietic cell transplantation with graft depleted of TCRalphabeta T cells and CD19 B cells. Transplant recipients were children who received TCRalphabeta/CD19-depleted allogeneic hematopoietic cell grafts. Looking up the germline V gene yields CDR1 SGHRS and CDR2 YFSETQ. The V and J ends are trimmed by 2 bases and 0 bases, leaving 12 bases between them. The CDR3 covers 16 residues, taking in both the cysteine and the phenylalanine. The CDR3 DNA has 48 bases and is translated from base 1.

This TCR derives from a girl aged 2-10 years with aplastic anemia, due to receive a stem cell transplant. Sequences were derived from PBMCs, sampled before TCRalphabeta/CD19-depleted stem cell transplant. The chain uses TRBV5-1 and TRBJ2-1; the D gene assignment is ambiguous. The CDR3 protein sequence reads: CASSFRPASSYNEQFF. The nucleotide sequence is given as TGCGCCAGCAGCTTCAGGCCCGCGAGCTCCTACAATGAGCAGTTCTTC.